In its sample, the clone carrying this T cell receptor (beta chain) was seen a few times. The source of the sample is a study of long-term antiretroviral therapy in people with HIV. A v3.0 immunoSEQ assay was performed at survey level. Sequencing had a target that covered about 40,000-55,000 T-cell genomes per sample. Clones were sequenced by immunoSEQ multiplex PCR, and TCRdb holds only the in-frame ones, with some missing. The sample consists of approximately 25,000 clones, approximately 82% of them appearing once. Germline V gives CDR1 SGHTA, CDR2 FQGNSA. The CDR3 consists of 14 residues. Trimming cost V 5 bases and J 3 bases, with 13 bases left between them.

Sequencing was performed on unsorted PBMCs, taken 3 years after starting antiretroviral therapy. The genes are TRBV7-2 and TRBJ1-2; TRBD1 might be the D (5 bases). The sequence came from a man aged 50-60 years with HIV. This CDR3 reads CASSPGPKDYGYTF. CDR3 sequence (DNA): TGTGCCAGCAGCCCGGGACCGAAAGACTATGGCTACACCTTC.